The T cell receptor beta chain under discussion was sequenced for a study of blood T cell repertoires in COVID-19. Study background: Recovery among Cohort 3 donors was established by two negative PCRs, clearance, or symptom resolution. Samples representing acute and convalescent COVID-19 were sourced from the United States, Italy and Spain.

Assignment of participants to cohorts was predicated upon participant-reported clinical history. Produced via immunoSEQ multiplex PCR; TCRdb's table is partial and in-frame only. The sample comprises roughly 200,000 clones, around nine tenths of which are singletons, and approximately 7.2% rests with the top ten. This clonotype originated in a young man in a cohort exposed to, infected with or recovered from COVID-19 (not recorded which). Sequenced input: PBMCs or T cells enriched from blood (not recorded which).

This chain's CDR3 is CASSMPGENSPLHF. The CDR3 DNA sequence: TGTGCCAGTAGTATGCCCGGGGAGAATTCACCCCTCCACTTT. This chain links TRBV19 with TRBJ1-6; D not certain. V was shortened by 3 bases and J by 7 bases, with 10 bases between the two germline ends. This CDR3 contains 14 residues. Germline CDR1 and CDR2: LNHDA and SQIVND (reference sequence).